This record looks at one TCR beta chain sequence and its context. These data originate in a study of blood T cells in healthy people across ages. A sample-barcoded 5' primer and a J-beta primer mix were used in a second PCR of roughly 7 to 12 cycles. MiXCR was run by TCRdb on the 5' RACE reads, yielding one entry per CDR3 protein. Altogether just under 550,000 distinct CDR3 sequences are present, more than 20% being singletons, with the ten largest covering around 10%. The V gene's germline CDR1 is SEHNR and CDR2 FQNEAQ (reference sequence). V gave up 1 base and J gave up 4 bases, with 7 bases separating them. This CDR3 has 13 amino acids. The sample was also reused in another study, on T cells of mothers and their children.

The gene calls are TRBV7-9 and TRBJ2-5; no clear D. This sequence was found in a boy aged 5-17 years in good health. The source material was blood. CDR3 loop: CASSLVSPETQYF. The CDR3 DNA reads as TGTGCCAGCAGCTTAGTTTCCCCAGAGACCCAGTACTTC.